These T cell receptor beta chains were read from a single sample in a study of blood T cell repertoires in COVID-19. The method was immunoSEQ multiplex PCR; TCRdb's version includes in-frame clones alone and lacks a portion of them. The sample has some 260,000 clones; 65% to 90% are singletons. Specimen: peripheral blood. These receptors all stem from a woman older than 75 with active or convalescent COVID-19. Both conserved end residues are part of each CDR3. Some rows mark clone size as missing; the rest say once, few, many or name a class of expanded clone.

>TRBJ1-2|TRBV19|NA
CASSMRDYGYTF
>TRBJ1-4|TRBV30|NA
CAWSVPDREEEKLFF
>TRBJ1-1|TRBV6-5|NA
CASSYRGNTEAFF
>TRBJ1-1|TRBV7-2|NA
CASSLRGQATYFTEAFF
>TRBJ1-2|TRBV27|few
CASRLGQDYGYTF
>TRBJ2-7|TRBV18|NA
CASSNLGTVLYEQYF
>TRBJ2-7|TRBV30|once
CAWSVKVAGYYEQYF
>TRBJ1-5|TRBV27|few
CASSLSRDQPQHF
>TRBJ1-5|TRBV5-1|NA
CASSPDRVDQPQHF
>TRBJ1-2|TRBV5-1|few
CASSSSLPGMTGGGYTF
>TRBJ1-1|TRBV19|NA
CASSSRTGSTEAFF
>TRBJ1-3|TRBV30|NA
CAWSGSNGGNTIYF
>TRBJ1-1|TRBV3-1/TRBV3-2|NA
CASSPRRATEAFF
>TRBJ1-6|TRBV5-6|once
CASSYRQELYNSPLHF
>TRBJ1-1|TRBV29-1|few
CSAGGTVLTEAFF
>TRBJ2-7|TRBV5-6|NA
CASSRSRAEQYF
>TRBJ1-2|TRBV5-1|once
CASSLAGTGWDGYTF
>TRBJ1-1|TRBV28|NA
CASSFPQGWTEAFF
>TRBJ1-6|TRBV27|NA
CASSPRFSAADSSYNSPLHF